The 8 T cell receptor beta chains given below trace back to one sample, sequenced in a study of Graves' ophthalmopathy and Graves' hyperthyroidism. Amplification of the TCR beta CDR3 regions used RNA transcripts (as template). RT-PCR in the first round used HTBI primers; a second-round multiplex PCR followed. Via MiXCR, TCRdb re-called the multiplex PCR reads, giving one row per CDR3 protein. The table includes 500,000 to 800,000 distinct CDR3 sequences, about 38% detected once. Sequences were obtained from peripheral blood. The receptors originated from an adult man with Graves' ophthalmopathy.

V and J are TRBV11-1 and TRBJ2-7; D perhaps matches TRBD2 (7 bases). V dropped 8 bases and J dropped 3 bases, with 32 bases sitting between them. This CDR3 is built from 19 residues. Germline V gene sequence: CDR1 SGHAT, CDR2 FQDESV (reference sequence). CDR3 protein: CASSPAGVGGGPAYYEQYF. In nucleotides, the CDR3 is TGTGCCAGCTCACCAGCGGGCGTTGGGGGGGGGCCGGCATACTACGAGCAGTACTTC.

This clonotype was observed many times. The V gene is TRBV7-9, the J gene TRBJ1-4; D call uncertain. The ends were cut back, 0 bases at V and 8 bases at J, with 16 bases in the middle. The CDR3 consists of 16 residues. Germline values: CDR1 SEHNR, CDR2 FQNEAQ (reference sequence). CDR3 sequence (DNA): TGTGCCAGCAGCTTAGCGTGGCAGGCCTCGGGGGAAAAACTGTTTTTT. It is translated as CASSLAWQASGEKLFF.

The chain carries TRBV6-5 and TRBJ1-6, with a weak D call TRBD1 (5 bases). The CDR3 contains 15 residues. V shed 5 bases and J shed 10 bases, with 18 bases lying between them. The germline CDR1 and CDR2 sequences are MNHEY and SVGAGI. CDR3 bases: TGTGCCAGCAGTCGGGACGGCGTGGCCCCGTCACCCCTCCACTTT. Translation gives CASSRDGVAPSPLHF.

This chain connects TRBV10-3 to TRBJ2-6, with D possibly being TRBD2 (6 bases). The CDR3 sequence is 14 residues long. Trimming removed 3 bases from V and 9 bases from J, with 12 bases in between. Germline V gene data show CDR1 as ENHRY and CDR2 as SYGVKD. The CDR3 reads CAISETGRDNVLTF. The CDR3 coding sequence is TGTGCCATCAGTGAAACGGGGCGGGACAACGTCCTGACTTTC.

In its sample, this clonotype was seen many times. The chain links TRBV9 to TRBJ2-5, with TRBD2 matching 7 bases. Germline V gene data show CDR1 as SGDLS and CDR2 as YYNGEE. The CDR3 runs 16 residues. With 0 bases clipped from V and 5 bases from J, the junction kept 10 bases outside the gene matches. The CDR3 sequence: CASSVDEGGPWETQYF. DNA for the CDR3: TGTGCCAGCAGCGTAGATGAGGGAGGGCCGTGGGAGACCCAGTACTTC.

The table lists this clonotype with a few counts. The V and J genes are TRBV6-2 or TRBV6-3 and TRBJ1-5; TRBD1 might be the D (5 bases). Germline CDR1 MNHEY, CDR2 SVGEGT. Trimming removed 6 bases at V and 3 bases at J, with 18 bases between. CDR3 size: 16 residues. CDR3 loop: CASSWDRLGVNQPQHF. Here the CDR3 DNA reads TGTGCCAGCAGCTGGGACCGCCTGGGTGTCAATCAGCCCCAGCATTTT.

This clonotype was counted ten times or more. The rearrangement links TRBV5-1 to TRBJ2-7; 9 bases line up with TRBD2. CDR3 length equals 15 residues. V shed 1 base and J 0 bases; nucleotides not matched to a gene: 2. Germline values: CDR1 SGHRS, CDR2 YFSETQ. The CDR3 loop reads CASSLSGGSSYEQYF. As DNA, the CDR3 is TGCGCCAGCAGCTTGAGCGGGGGGTCCTCCTACGAGCAGTACTTC.

V is TRBV29-1 and J is TRBJ1-2; D is unresolved. Per germline, CDR1 SQVTM and CDR2 ANQGSEA. Trimming removed 8 bases from V and 5 bases from J, with 15 bases in between. The CDR3 loop spans 12 amino acids. CDR3 region: CSSLGGPYGYTF. The CDR3 DNA sequence: TGCAGCAGTTTGGGCGGACCTTATGGCTACACCTTC.